This T cell receptor (beta chain) originates from a study of T cell repertoires in cytomegalovirus infection. Study context: Evidence of both CMV infection and a matching HLA type came from public TCR beta signatures.

The CDR3 covers 14 residues. Germline V gene sequence: CDR1 GTSNPN, CDR2 SVGIG (reference sequence). V lost 0 bases and J lost 4; bases outside the gene matches: 5. As for this clonotype: The antigen remains unidentified.

One entry per CDR3 protein results from TCRdb running MiXCR on the reads. Of about 230,000 distinct CDR3 sequences listed, 6% to 8% are singletons. Study-level results: The ex vivo response was dominated by HLA-C-restricted CMV-specific TCR beta clonotypes. Carriage of CMV together with the relevant HLA was identifiable through cumulative public TCR beta family frequency.

The receptor's source is a human donor in good health (CMV status not recorded). Some clones in this sample may be carry-over from other donors' samples. The V and J genes are TRBV30 and TRBJ1-1; 7 positions match TRBD1. Sequenced material: PBMCs. The DNA for the CDR3 is TGTGCCTGGAGTGTAAGAGACAGGGCCACTGAAGCTTTCTTT. Translating it yields CAWSVRDRATEAFF. The whole variable domain, filled in from reference TRBV30 and TRBJ1-1, reads SQTIHQWPATLVQPVGSPLSLECTVEGTSNPNLYWYRQAAGRGLQLLFYSVGIGQISSEVPQNLSASRPQDRQFILSSKKLLLSDSGFYLCAWSVRDRATEAFFGQGTRLTVV.